The 5 T cell receptor beta chains presented below share a single source sample, sequenced in a study of T cell responses to AZD1222 COVID-19 vaccine. The repertoire was sequenced with immunoSEQ multiplex PCR; TCRdb's copy has only in-frame clones and lacks some. The table has roughly 100,000 clones, approximately 88% seen once. The sample in question was peripheral blood, obtained on day 0 of AZD1222 vaccination. The receptors were gathered from an adult in good health.

The chain combines TRBV7-9 with TRBJ1-3, with D maybe TRBD1 (5 bases). V lost 2 bases and J 0 bases, leaving 14 bases between the germline ends. The CDR3 is 17 residues long. Germline CDR1 is SEHNR and CDR2 is FQNEAQ (reference sequence). The CDR3 sequence: CASSLSQGPRSGNTIYF. CDR3 DNA: TGTGCCAGCAGCTTAAGTCAGGGACCCCGCTCTGGAAACACCATATATTTT.

This clone has just a few counts. The chain carries TRBV10-3 and TRBJ2-7; no clear D. This CDR3 spans 13 amino acids. CDR1 is ENHRY, CDR2 SYGVKD, per germline. V lost 7 bases and J lost 0, with 10 bases in between. The CDR3 DNA reads as TGTGCCATCAAACACAGCCTCTCCTACGAGCAGTACTTC. It encodes CAIKHSLSYEQYF.

In this sample, this clone turned up many times. The chain employs TRBV6-2 or TRBV6-3 and TRBJ2-7, with 11 bases aligning to TRBD1. The CDR3 spans 15 residues. In germline, CDR1 is MNHEY, CDR2 SVGEGT. Trimming removed 0 bases from V and 3 bases from J; junction bases left unmatched: 1. In nucleotides, the CDR3 is TGTGCCAGCAGTTACTCCGGGACAGGGGGCTACGAGCAGTACTTC. It specifies CASSYSGTGGYEQYF.

The chain couples TRBV9 to TRBJ2-1; TRBD2 matches 8 bases. The germline V gene encodes CDR1 SGDLS and CDR2 YYNGEE. This CDR3 has 18 amino acids. V shed 0 bases and J 5 bases; nucleotides not matched to a gene: 13. CDR3 nucleotides: TGTGCCAGCAGCGTAGGTAGCGGGGAGAGGATGCTGAACAATGAGCAGTTCTTC. Translated, it gives CASSVGSGERMLNNEQFF.

V usage is TRBV18 and J usage is TRBJ1-5; D is uncertain. CDR3 length: 13 residues. The germline V and J ends were trimmed by 4 bases and 7 bases, with 11 bases remaining between them. CDR1 is KGHSH, CDR2 LQKENI, per germline. CDR3 in DNA: TGTGCCAGCTCACAAGATGAGGTGCAGCCCCAGCATTTT. Protein product: CASSQDEVQPQHF.